This TCR beta chain was captured by sequencing in a study of memory CD4+ T cells and cytomegalovirus serostatus. Profiling relied on immunoSEQ multiplex PCR, and the TCRdb table lists in-frame clones only, not all of them. The table shows 50,000 to 65,000 clones, with about three quarters occurring only once. Single viable CD3+CD4+CD8-CD45RO+ cells were sorted as the memory CD4+ T cells. Only a few counts were recorded for this clone. Germline CDR1 reads SGHTA; CDR2 reads FQGTGA. V was shortened by 2 bases and J by 4 bases, with 8 bases between the two germline ends. There are 13 residues in the CDR3.

The material sequenced was memory CD4+ T cells from blood. The sequence was obtained from an adult in good health and CMV-seropositive. This sequence joins TRBV7-3 and TRBJ1-2; D gene uncertain. CDR3 in amino acids: CASSLEGRYGYTF. The CDR3 DNA is TGTGCCAGCAGCTTAGAGGGTCGCTATGGCTACACCTTC.